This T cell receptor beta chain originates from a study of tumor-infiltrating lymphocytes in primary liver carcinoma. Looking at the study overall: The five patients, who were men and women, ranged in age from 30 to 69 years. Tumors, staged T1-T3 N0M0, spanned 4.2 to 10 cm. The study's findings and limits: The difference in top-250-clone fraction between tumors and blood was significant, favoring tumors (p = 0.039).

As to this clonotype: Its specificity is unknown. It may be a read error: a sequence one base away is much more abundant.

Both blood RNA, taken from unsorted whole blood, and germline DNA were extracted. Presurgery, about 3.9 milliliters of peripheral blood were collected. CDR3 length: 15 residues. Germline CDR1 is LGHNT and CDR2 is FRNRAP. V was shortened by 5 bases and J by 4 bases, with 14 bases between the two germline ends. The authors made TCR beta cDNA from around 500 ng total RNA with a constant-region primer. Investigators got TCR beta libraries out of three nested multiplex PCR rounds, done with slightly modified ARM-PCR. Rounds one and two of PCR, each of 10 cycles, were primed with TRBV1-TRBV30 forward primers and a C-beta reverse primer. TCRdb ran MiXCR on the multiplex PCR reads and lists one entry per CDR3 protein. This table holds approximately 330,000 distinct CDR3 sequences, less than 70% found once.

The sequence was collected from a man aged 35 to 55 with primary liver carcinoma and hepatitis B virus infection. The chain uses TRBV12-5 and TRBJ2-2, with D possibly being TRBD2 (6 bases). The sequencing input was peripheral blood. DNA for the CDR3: TGTGCTAGTGGTCAACGCTCCGGGAGCACCGGGGAGCTGTTTTTT. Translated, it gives CASGQRSGSTGELFF.